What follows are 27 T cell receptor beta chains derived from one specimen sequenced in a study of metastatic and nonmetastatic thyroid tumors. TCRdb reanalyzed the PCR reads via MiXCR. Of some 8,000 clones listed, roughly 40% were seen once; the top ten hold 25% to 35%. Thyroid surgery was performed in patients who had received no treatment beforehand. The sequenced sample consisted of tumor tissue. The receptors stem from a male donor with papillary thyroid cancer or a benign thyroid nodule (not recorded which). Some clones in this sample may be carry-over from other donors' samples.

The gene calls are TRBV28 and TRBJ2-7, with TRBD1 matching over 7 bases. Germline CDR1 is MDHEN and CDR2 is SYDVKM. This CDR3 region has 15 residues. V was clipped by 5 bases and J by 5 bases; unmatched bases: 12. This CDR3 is CASSPPTGLIHEQYF. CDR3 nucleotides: TGTGCCAGCAGTCCCCCGACAGGGTTGATCCACGAGCAGTACTTC.

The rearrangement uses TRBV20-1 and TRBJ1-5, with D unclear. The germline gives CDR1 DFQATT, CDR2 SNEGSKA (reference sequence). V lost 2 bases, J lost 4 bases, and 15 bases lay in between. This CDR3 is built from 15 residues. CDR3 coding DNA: TGCAGTGCTAGAAAGGCAGCGACGTATAATCAGCCCCAGCATTTT. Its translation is CSARKAATYNQPQHF.

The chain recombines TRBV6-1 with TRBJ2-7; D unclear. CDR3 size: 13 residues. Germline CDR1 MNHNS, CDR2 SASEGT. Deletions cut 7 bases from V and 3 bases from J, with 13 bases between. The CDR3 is CASTITWSYEQYF. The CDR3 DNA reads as TGTGCCAGCACCATAACTTGGAGCTACGAGCAGTACTTC.

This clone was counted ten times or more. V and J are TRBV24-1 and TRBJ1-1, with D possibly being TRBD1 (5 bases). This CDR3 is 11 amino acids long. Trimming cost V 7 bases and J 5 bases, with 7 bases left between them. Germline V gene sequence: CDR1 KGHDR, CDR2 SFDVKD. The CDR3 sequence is CATSRGTEAFF. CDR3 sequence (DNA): TGTGCCACCAGCCGGGGGACTGAAGCTTTCTTT.

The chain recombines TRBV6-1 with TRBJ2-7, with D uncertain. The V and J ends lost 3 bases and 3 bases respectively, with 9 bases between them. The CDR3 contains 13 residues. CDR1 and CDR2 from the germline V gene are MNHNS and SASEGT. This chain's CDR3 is CASSDAENYEQYF. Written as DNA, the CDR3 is TGTGCCAGCAGTGATGCCGAGAACTACGAGCAGTACTTC.

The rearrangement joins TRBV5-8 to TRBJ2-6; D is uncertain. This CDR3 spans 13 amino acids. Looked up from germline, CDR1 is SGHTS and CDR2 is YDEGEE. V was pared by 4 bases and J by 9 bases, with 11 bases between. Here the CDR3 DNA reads TGTGCCAGCAGCCAGGCGGCGCTCAACGTCCTGACTTTC. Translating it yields CASSQAALNVLTF.

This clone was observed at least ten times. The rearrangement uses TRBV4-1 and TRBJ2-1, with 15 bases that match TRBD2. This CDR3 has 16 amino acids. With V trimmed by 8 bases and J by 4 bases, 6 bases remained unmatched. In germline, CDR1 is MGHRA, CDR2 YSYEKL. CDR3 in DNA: TGCGCCAGCCTTGGACTAGCGGGGGGGCCATACAATGAGCAGTTCTTC. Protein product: CASLGLAGGPYNEQFF.

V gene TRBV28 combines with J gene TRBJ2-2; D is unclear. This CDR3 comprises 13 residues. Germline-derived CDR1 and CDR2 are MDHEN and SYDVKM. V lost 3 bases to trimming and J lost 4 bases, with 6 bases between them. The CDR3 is CASSFASTGELFF. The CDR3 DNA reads TGTGCCAGCAGTTTTGCTAGCACCGGGGAGCTGTTTTTT.

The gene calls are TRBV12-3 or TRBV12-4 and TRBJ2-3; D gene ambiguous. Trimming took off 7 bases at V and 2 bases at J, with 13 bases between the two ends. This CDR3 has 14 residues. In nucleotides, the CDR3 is TGTGCCAGCACCCTAAACCAGAACACAGATACGCAGTATTTT. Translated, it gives CASTLNQNTDTQYF.

The CDR3 nucleotides read TGCAGTGCTAGAGATGGGGCCCTAACTAGCGGGAGGGCCTACGAGCAGTACTTC. Encoded protein: CSARDGALTSGRAYEQYF. This chain links TRBV20-1 with TRBJ2-7, with TRBD2 matching 13 bases. CDR3 length: 18 amino acids. With V trimmed by 0 bases and J by 2 bases, 10 bases remained unmatched. CDR1 and CDR2 from the germline V gene are DFQATT and SNEGSKA (reference sequence).

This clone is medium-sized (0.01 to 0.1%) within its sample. CDR3 in amino acids: CASSLTGAAIQYF. The DNA for the CDR3 is TGTGCCAGCTCACTCACAGGTGCAGCCATTCAGTACTTC. The chain combines TRBV18 with TRBJ2-4, with D possibly matching TRBD1 (5 bases). Per germline, CDR1 KGHSH and CDR2 LQKENI. The ends were cut back, 4 bases at V and 9 bases at J, with 13 bases in the middle. The CDR3 consists of 13 residues.

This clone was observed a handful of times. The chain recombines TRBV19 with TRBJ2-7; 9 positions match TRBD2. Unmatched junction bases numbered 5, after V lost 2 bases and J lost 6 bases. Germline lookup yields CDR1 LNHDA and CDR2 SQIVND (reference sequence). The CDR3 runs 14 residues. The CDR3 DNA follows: TGTGCCAGTAGTATAAAAGCGGGAGGAACCGAGCAGTACTTC. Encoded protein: CASSIKAGGTEQYF. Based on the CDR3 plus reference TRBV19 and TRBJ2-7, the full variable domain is DGGITQSPKYLFRKEGQNVTLSCEQNLNHDAMYWYRQDPGQGLRLIYYSQIVNDFQKGDIAEGYSVSREKKESFPLTVTSAQKNPTAFYLCASSIKAGGTEQYFGPGTRLTVT.

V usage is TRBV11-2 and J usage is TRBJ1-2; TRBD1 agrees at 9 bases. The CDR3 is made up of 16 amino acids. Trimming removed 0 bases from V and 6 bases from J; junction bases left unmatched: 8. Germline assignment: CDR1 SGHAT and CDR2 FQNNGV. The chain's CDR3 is CASSLDTGGVQNGYTF. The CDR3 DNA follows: TGTGCCAGCAGCTTAGATACAGGGGGCGTTCAGAATGGCTACACCTTC. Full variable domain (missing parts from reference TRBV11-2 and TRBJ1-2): EAGVAQSPRYKIIEKRQSVAFWCNPISGHATLYWYQQILGQGPKLLIQFQNNGVVDDSQLPKDRFSAERLKGVDSTLKIQPAKLEDSAVYLCASSLDTGGVQNGYTFGSGTRLTVV.

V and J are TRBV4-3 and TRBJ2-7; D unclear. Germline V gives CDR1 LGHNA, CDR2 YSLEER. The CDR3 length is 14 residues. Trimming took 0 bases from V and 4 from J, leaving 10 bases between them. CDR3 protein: CASSQDFSGYEQYF. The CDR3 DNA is TGCGCCAGCAGCCAAGATTTCTCCGGTTACGAGCAGTACTTC.

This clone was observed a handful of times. The CDR3 loop is CASSFQGHLSYEQYF. The CDR3 DNA sequence: TGTGCCAGCAGTTTTCAAGGACACCTCTCCTACGAGCAGTACTTC. The rearrangement links TRBV28 to TRBJ2-7; maybe TRBD1 (5 bases). The V end lost 3 bases, the J end lost 0 bases, and 12 bases lay between the germline ends. This CDR3 comprises 15 residues. Germline-derived CDR1 and CDR2 are MDHEN and SYDVKM.

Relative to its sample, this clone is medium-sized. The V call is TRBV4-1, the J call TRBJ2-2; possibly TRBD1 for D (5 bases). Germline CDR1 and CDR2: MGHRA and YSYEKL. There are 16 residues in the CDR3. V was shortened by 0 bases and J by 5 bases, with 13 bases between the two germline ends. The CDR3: CASSQEAGQETGELFF. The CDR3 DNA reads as TGCGCCAGCAGCCAAGAGGCAGGGCAGGAGACCGGGGAGCTGTTTTTT.

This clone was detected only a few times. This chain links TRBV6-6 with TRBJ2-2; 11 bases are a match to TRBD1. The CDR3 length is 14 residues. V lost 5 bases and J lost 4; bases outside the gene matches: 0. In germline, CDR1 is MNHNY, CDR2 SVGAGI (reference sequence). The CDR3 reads CASSGTGGTGELFF. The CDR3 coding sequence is TGTGCCAGCAGTGGGACAGGGGGCACCGGGGAGCTGTTTTTT.

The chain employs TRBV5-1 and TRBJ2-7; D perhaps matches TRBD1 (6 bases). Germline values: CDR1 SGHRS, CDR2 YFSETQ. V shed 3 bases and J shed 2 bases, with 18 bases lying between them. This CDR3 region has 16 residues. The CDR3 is CASSWGNRDKTYEQYF. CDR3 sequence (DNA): TGCGCCAGCAGCTGGGGGAACAGGGACAAAACCTACGAGCAGTACTTC.

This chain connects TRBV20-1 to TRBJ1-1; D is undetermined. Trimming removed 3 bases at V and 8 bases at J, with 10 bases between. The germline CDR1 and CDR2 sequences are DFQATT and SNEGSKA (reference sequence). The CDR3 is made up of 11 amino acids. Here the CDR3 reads CSARCEGEAFF. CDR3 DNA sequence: TGCAGTGCTAGGTGCGAGGGAGAAGCTTTCTTT.

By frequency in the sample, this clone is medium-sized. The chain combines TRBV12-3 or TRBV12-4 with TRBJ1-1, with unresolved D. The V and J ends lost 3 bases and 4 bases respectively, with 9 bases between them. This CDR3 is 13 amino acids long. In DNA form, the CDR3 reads TGTGCCAGCAGTTTGGAGGGTTCCACTGAAGCTTTCTTT. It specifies CASSLEGSTEAFF.

CDR3 sequence reads: CSAREGNRGNQPQHF. The CDR3 DNA reads as TGCAGTGCTAGAGAGGGGAACAGGGGGAATCAGCCCCAGCATTTT. V is TRBV20-1 and J is TRBJ1-5; 8 positions match TRBD1. The germline V gene has CDR1 DFQATT and CDR2 SNEGSKA (reference sequence). This CDR3 spans 15 amino acids. The junction had 5 bases not matched to a gene; V was cut back by 0 bases and J by 4 bases.

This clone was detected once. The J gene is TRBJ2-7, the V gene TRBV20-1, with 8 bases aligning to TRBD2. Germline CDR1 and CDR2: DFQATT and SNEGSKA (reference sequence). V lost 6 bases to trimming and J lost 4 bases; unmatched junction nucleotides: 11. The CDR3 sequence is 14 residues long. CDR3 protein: CSAYSGNKGYEQYF. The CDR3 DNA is TGCAGTGCCTATAGCGGGAACAAGGGATACGAGCAGTACTTC.

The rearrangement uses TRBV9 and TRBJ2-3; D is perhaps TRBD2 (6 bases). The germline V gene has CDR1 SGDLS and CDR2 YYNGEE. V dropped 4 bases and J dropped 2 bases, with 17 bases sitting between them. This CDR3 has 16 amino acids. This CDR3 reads CASSTGESRSTDTQYF. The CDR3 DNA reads TGTGCCAGCAGCACGGGGGAGAGCCGCTCCACAGATACGCAGTATTTT.

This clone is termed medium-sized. In nucleotides, the CDR3 is TGTGCCAGCTCACCCGGACATCAAGAGACCCAGTACTTC. It specifies CASSPGHQETQYF. V gene TRBV18 combines with J gene TRBJ2-5; TRBD1 is a possible D gene (5 bases). Germline CDR1 reads KGHSH; CDR2 reads LQKENI. The germline V and J ends were trimmed by 3 bases and 2 bases, with 7 bases remaining between them. The CDR3 has 13 amino acids.

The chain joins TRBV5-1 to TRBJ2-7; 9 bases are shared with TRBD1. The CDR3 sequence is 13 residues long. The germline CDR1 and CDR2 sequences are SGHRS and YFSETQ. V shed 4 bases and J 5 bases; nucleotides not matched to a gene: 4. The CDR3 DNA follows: TGCGCCAGCAGCCCCCGGACAGGGGACGAGCAGTACTTC. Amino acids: CASSPRTGDEQYF.

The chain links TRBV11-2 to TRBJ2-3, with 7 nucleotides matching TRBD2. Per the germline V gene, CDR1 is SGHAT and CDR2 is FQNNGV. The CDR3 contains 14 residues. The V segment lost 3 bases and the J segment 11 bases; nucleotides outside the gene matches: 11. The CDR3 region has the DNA TGTGCCAGCAGCTTGGGGGGAGGGACCGAGGGGCAGTATTTT. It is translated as CASSLGGGTEGQYF. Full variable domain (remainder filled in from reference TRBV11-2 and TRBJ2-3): EAGVAQSPRYKIIEKRQSVAFWCNPISGHATLYWYQQILGQGPKLLIQFQNNGVVDDSQLPKDRFSAERLKGVDSTLKIQPAKLEDSAVYLCASSLGGGTEGQYFGPGTRLTVL.

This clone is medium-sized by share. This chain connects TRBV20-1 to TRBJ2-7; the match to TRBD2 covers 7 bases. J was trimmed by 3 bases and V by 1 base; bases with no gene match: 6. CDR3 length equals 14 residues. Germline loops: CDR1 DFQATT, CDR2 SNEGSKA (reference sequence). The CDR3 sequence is CSARAPASGYEQYF. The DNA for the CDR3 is TGCAGTGCTAGAGCCCCTGCTAGCGGCTACGAGCAGTACTTC.